This is a list of T cell receptor beta chains from one sample in a study of control samples from healthy donors and cancer patients. Clones were read by immunoSEQ multiplex PCR, and TCRdb kept only the in-frame ones, dropping some. The table has about 120,000 clones, roughly nine tenths seen once. Sequenced sample: blood. All receptors come from a man aged 50 to 60 in good health. The CDR3 runs from the conserved cysteine through the conserved F or W. A D gene is named only where the DNA matches it firmly. A clone size is listed for some rows: how often the clone was seen (once, few, many), or a class if it is expanded.

D,size,J,V,DNA,CDR3
-,-,TRBJ2-7,TRBV2,TGTGCCAGCAGTGGGGAGTACGAGCAGTACTTC,CASSGEYEQYF
TRBD2,-,TRBJ2-5,TRBV3-1/TRBV3-2,TGTGCCAGCAGCCCCCGCGGGGGTAAAAAGACCCAGTACTTC,CASSPRGGKKTQYF
-,-,TRBJ1-1,TRBV21-1,TGTGCCAGCAGGGCAGGGGAGGACACTGAAGCTTTCTTT,CASRAGEDTEAFF
TRBD1,-,TRBJ2-7,TRBV12-3/TRBV12-4,TGTGCCAGCAGTGGGGGACAGGGTAGCGAGCAGTACTTC,CASSGGQGSEQYF
-,-,TRBJ2-7,TRBV2,TGTGCCAGCAGATATCACTACGAGCAGTACTTC,CASRYHYEQYF
-,-,TRBJ1-2,TRBV9,TGTGCCAGCAGCTCCGGGACCTCCACCTTC,CASSSGTSTF
TRBD1,-,TRBJ2-5,TRBV5-1,TGCGCCAGCAGCCGAGGACAGGAAGGGGAGACCCAGTACTTC,CASSRGQEGETQYF
-,once,TRBJ2-3,TRBV7-8,TGTGCCAGCAGCTCCAGAACGATCCAGGATACGCAGTATTTT,CASSSRTIQDTQYF
TRBD1,-,TRBJ1-1,TRBV20-1,TGCAGTGCTAGTCCCCCAGGGGGGCGTACTGAAGCTTTCTTT,CSASPPGGRTEAFF
TRBD1,once,TRBJ1-4,TRBV6-6,TGTGCCAGCAGTTACTCGGGACAGGGGGACGAAAAACTGTTTTTT,CASSYSGQGDEKLFF
TRBD2,-,TRBJ2-3,TRBV30,TGTGCCTGGAGTGAGCGGGGGGGCACAGATACGCAGTATTTT,CAWSERGGTDTQYF
-,-,TRBJ1-2,TRBV27,TGTGCCAGCAGTTTCGCAAAGGGGAGCGGCTACACCTTC,CASSFAKGSGYTF